This T cell receptor beta chain was sequenced during a study of Ad26.COV2.S vaccination and SARS-CoV-2 variants. Study background: The COV1001 Ad26.COV2.S trial arm included the donor. Study-wide findings and caveats: TCR breadth and depth estimates may have understated total T cell responses.

With V trimmed by 5 bases and J by 4 bases, 6 bases remained unmatched. CDR3 length equals 15 residues. Germline V gene lookup returns CDR1 SGHTS and CDR2 YDEGEE. Method: immunoSEQ multiplex PCR; TCRdb's copy keeps in-frame clones and lacks some. The sample carries around 300,000 clones, around nine tenths recorded once. The treatment here: around 19 received Ad26.COV2.S at low or high dose, single or two shots; 5 received placebo; per-sample allocation not given. Each sample was drawn 63 days after the first injection (of vaccine or placebo). For this clone: Antigen specificity is unknown.

This TCR was recovered from a person between 18 and 65 years old who received the Ad26.COV2.S COVID-19 vaccine or a placebo. This sample comprised peripheral blood, obtained in a trial of Ad26.COV2.S vaccine versus placebo. The chain has TRBV5-8 and TRBJ2-1; 10 nucleotides line up with TRBD2. The CDR3 DNA is TGTGCCAGCAGTTCTCTAGCGGGGGTGTACAATGAGCAGTTCTTC. Encoded protein: CASSSLAGVYNEQFF. The variable domain in full, completed from reference TRBV5-8 and TRBJ2-1, reads EAGVTQSPTHLIKTRGQQATLRCSPISGHTSVYWYQQALGLGLQFLLWYDEGEERNRGNFPPRFSGRQFPNYSSELNVNALELEDSALYLCASSSLAGVYNEQFFGPGTRLTVL.